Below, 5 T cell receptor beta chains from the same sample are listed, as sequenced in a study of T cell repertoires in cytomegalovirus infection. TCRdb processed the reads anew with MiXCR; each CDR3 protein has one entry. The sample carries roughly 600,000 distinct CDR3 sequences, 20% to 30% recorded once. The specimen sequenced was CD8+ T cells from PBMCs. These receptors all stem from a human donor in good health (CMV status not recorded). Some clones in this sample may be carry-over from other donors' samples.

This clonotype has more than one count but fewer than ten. In DNA form, the CDR3 reads TGTGCCAGCAGTTCCAACCTGGGAGACGAGCAGTACGTC. This encodes CASSSNLGDEQYV. The chain recombines TRBV6-2 or TRBV6-3 with TRBJ2-7, with D tentatively TRBD2 (5 bases). Germline V gene lookup returns CDR1 MNHEY and CDR2 SVGEGT. CDR3 length: 13 residues. V lost 4 bases, J lost 5 bases, and 12 bases lay in between.

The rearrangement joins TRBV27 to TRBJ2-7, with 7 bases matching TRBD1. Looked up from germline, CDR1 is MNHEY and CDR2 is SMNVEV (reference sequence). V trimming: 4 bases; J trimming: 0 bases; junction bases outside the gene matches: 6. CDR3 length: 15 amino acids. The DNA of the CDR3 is TGTGCCAGCAGTTATGGAAGGGACAGCTCCTACGAGCAGTACTTC. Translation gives CASSYGRDSSYEQYF.

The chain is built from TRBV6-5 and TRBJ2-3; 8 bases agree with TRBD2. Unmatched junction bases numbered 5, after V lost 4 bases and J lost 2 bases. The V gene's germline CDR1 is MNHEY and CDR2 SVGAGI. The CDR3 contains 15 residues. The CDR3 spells CASSFISGDTDTQYF. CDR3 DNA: TGTGCCAGCAGTTTCATTAGCGGGGACACAGATACGCAGTATTTT.

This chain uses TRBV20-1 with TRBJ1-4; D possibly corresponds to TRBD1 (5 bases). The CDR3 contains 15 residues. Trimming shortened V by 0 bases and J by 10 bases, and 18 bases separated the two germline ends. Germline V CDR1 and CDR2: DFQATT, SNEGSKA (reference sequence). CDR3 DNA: TGCAGTGCTAGAGAAAAAGGGTTCGGGGGAGGAAAACTGTTTTTT. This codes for CSAREKGFGGGKLFF.

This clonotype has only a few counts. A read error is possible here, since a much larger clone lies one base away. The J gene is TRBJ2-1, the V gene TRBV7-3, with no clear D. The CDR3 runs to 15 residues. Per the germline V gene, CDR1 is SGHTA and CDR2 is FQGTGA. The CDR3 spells CVSSLLSNSYNEQFF. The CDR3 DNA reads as TGTGTCAGCAGCCTGCTTTCAAACTCCTACAATGAGCAGTTCTTC.